Listed below are T cell receptor beta chains from one sample, sequenced in a study of beta chain features in type 1 diabetes. Clones were read by immunoSEQ multiplex PCR, and TCRdb kept only the in-frame ones, dropping some. Found here are about 290,000 clones, 7.5% to 9.5% of them singletons; the top ten hold more than 0.9%. The sample taken for sequencing was central memory CD4+ T cells from blood. These receptors all come from a woman under 30 in good health. The CDR3 runs from the conserved cysteine through the conserved F or W. D genes are given only for firm matches. Expanded clones are given a class, and other clones once, few, many or no size at all.

clone_size	j_call	v_call	d_call	cdr3_nt	cdr3_aa
few	TRBJ1-1	TRBV27	TRBD1	TGTGCCGTATCCGGGACAGGGGGCACTGAAGCTTTCTTT	CAVSGTGGTEAFF
.	TRBJ2-3	TRBV27	.	TGTGCCAGCAAGCTAGTAAGGACAGATACGCAGTATTTT	CASKLVRTDTQYF
.	TRBJ2-7	TRBV7-2	.	TGTGCCAGCAGCCTCAAAGGGACCTACGAGCAGTACTTC	CASSLKGTYEQYF
.	TRBJ2-2	TRBV5-4	.	TGTGCCAGCAGCTTGAAGGGGAAGAACACCGGGGAGCTGTTTTTT	CASSLKGKNTGELFF
.	TRBJ2-5	TRBV29-1	TRBD1	TGCAGCGGCCTAACAGGGGGCCGTGGGGAGACCCAGTACTTC	CSGLTGGRGETQYF
many	TRBJ2-5	TRBV19	.	TGTGCCAGTAGTCCTAGCAGCCAAGAGACCCAGTACTTC	CASSPSSQETQYF
few	TRBJ2-7	TRBV7-2	.	TGTGCCAGCAGCTTTGATGCGACAGGTCGAACCTACGAGCAGTACTTC	CASSFDATGRTYEQYF
.	TRBJ1-2	TRBV29-1	.	TGCAGCGTTGGAGGGGGAGGGTCTTATAACTATGGCTACACCTTC	CSVGGGGSYNYGYTF
few	TRBJ1-2	TRBV5-1	.	TGCGCCAGCAGGCCGGACAGCTTCTATGGCTACACCTTC	CASRPDSFYGYTF
.	TRBJ1-1	TRBV7-9	.	TGTGCCAGCAGCCTGTTAGTGGCGGGCGGGGCTGAAGCTTTCTTT	CASSLLVAGGAEAFF
few	TRBJ2-5	TRBV30	.	TGTGCCTGGGCTTCGTGGCGCCGTCAAGAGACCCAGTACTTC	CAWASWRRQETQYF
few	TRBJ2-3	TRBV6-6	TRBD2	TGTGCCAGCCTCCCGGGGGGGGGCACAGATACGCAGTATTTT	CASLPGGGTDTQYF
.	TRBJ1-4	TRBV29-1	TRBD1	TGCAGCGTCACCTTGACAGGGAGGGTAACTAATGAAAAACTGTTTTTT	CSVTLTGRVTNEKLFF
few	TRBJ2-2	TRBV6-5	.	TGTGCCAGCACCGAGGGCACGAACACCGGGGAGCTGTTTTTT	CASTEGTNTGELFF
.	TRBJ2-7	TRBV6-6	TRBD1	TGTGCCAGCAGTCAGACAGGGTACTACGAGCAGTACTTC	CASSQTGYYEQYF
.	TRBJ2-6	TRBV6-5	.	TGTGCCAGCAGCCCTTACACTTCTGGGGCCAACGTCCTGACTTTC	CASSPYTSGANVLTF
.	TRBJ2-6	TRBV4-3	.	TGCGCCAGCAGCCAAGAATACAGGACCGGGGCCAACGTCCTGACTTTC	CASSQEYRTGANVLTF
few	TRBJ2-3	TRBV5-6	.	TGTGCCAGCAGCTTGGGACTAGTGTTTCTCTCTCGGGACTTGGATACGCAGTATTTT	CASSLGLVFLSRDLDTQYF
few	TRBJ1-6	TRBV7-2	.	TGTGCCAGCAGCTTAGATGTCGGGCTCAGGGTCTTTTCACCCCTCCACTTT	CASSLDVGLRVFSPLHF
many	TRBJ2-5	TRBV2	.	TGTGCCAGCGGGGAGCGTGAAGAGACCCAGTACTTC	CASGEREETQYF
many	TRBJ2-7	TRBV18	.	TGTGCCAGCTCACCAGACCAGAACGGAGAGCAGTACTTC	CASSPDQNGEQYF
few	TRBJ2-1	TRBV4-1	.	TGCGCCAGCAGCCACGAGCGCAGTGAGCAGTTCTTC	CASSHERSEQFF
.	TRBJ2-3	TRBV6-6	.	TGTGCCAGCAGTTACTCGAATTGGGACACAGATACGCAGTATTTT	CASSYSNWDTDTQYF
few	TRBJ2-3	TRBV7-2	.	TGTGCCAGCAGCGCACTGGAACCACCAGATACGCAGTATTTT	CASSALEPPDTQYF
.	TRBJ2-5	TRBV7-2	.	TGTGCCAGCAGCTTATCCGGAGGGGAGACCCAGTACTTC	CASSLSGGETQYF
many	TRBJ1-1	TRBV7-2	.	TGTGCCAGCAGCTTCTCCCTGACGGTTAACACTGAAGCTTTCTTT	CASSFSLTVNTEAFF
.	TRBJ2-5	TRBV5-1	.	TGCGCCAGCAGCGTAGGGGCGGACAGCCCCTTCCAAGAGACCCAGTACTTC	CASSVGADSPFQETQYF
many	TRBJ2-5	TRBV29-1	TRBD2	TGCAGCGTTGAACCGGGGGGAGAGACCCAGTACTTC	CSVEPGGETQYF
.	TRBJ2-1	TRBV7-9	TRBD2	TGTGCCAGCAGCCCCACTTTGACTAGCGGTTACAATGAGCAGTTCTTC	CASSPTLTSGYNEQFF
few	TRBJ2-2	TRBV9	TRBD1	TGTGCCAGCAGCCCGCATGGAGGACAGGGAAGTACCGGGGAGCTGTTTTTT	CASSPHGGQGSTGELFF
many	TRBJ1-4	TRBV18	.	TGTGCCAGCTCACCAGATACGGGGAATAATGAAAAACTGTTTTTT	CASSPDTGNNEKLFF
few	TRBJ1-2	TRBV5-4	TRBD1	TGTGCCAGCAGCTTACAGGGGGCTGGCTATGGCTACACCTTC	CASSLQGAGYGYTF
.	TRBJ2-1	TRBV19	.	TGTGCCAGCCTCGAGGGGGGGTACCCAATGGATGAGCAGTTCTTC	CASLEGGYPMDEQFF
few	TRBJ2-4	TRBV27	.	TGTGCCAGCAGTTACTTGGGGCTCGGGAACATTCAGTACTTC	CASSYLGLGNIQYF
.	TRBJ1-2	TRBV7-2	.	TGTGCCAGCAGCCTCGGGAGGTTTTATGGCTACACCTTC	CASSLGRFYGYTF
.	TRBJ1-1	TRBV7-2	.	TGTGCCAGCAGCCCCAGGGGAAACACTGAAGCTTTCTTT	CASSPRGNTEAFF
.	TRBJ2-7	TRBV5-1	TRBD2	TGCGCCAGCAGCTTGACTAGCGGAGCCTACGAGCAGTACTTC	CASSLTSGAYEQYF
few	TRBJ2-3	TRBV7-9	TRBD2	TGTGCCAGCAGCTTCGGACTAGCGGGACGAACAGATACGCAGTATTTT	CASSFGLAGRTDTQYF
.	TRBJ2-7	TRBV19	.	TGTGCCAGTAGTATAGGTCAACAGGGCCCAATCTACGAGCAGTACTTC	CASSIGQQGPIYEQYF
.	TRBJ2-3	TRBV28	.	TGTGCCAGCAGTTCTTCCGGGCGGGGGCTTACAGATACGCAGTATTTT	CASSSSGRGLTDTQYF
few	TRBJ1-1	TRBV29-1	TRBD1	TGCAGCGCCCGACAGGGGTTGAACACTGAAGCTTTCTTT	CSARQGLNTEAFF
many	TRBJ2-5	TRBV18	TRBD1	TGTGCCAGCTCACCCGGACAGGTCGAGACCCAGTACTTC	CASSPGQVETQYF
.	TRBJ2-7	TRBV7-2	.	TGTGCCAGCAGCCCCATGAGGAAGGGGTTAAGCGAGCAGTACTTC	CASSPMRKGLSEQYF
.	TRBJ2-7	TRBV23-1	TRBD2	TGCGCCAGCCCGGGGGGGGGCGACGAGCAGTACTTC	CASPGGGDEQYF
.	TRBJ1-6	TRBV7-2	.	TGTGCCAGCAGGAGAGAGGGGTACTCACCCCTCCACTTT	CASRREGYSPLHF
.	TRBJ1-1	TRBV5-1	.	TGCGCCAGCAGCTTGGAGGGGAACACTGAAGCTTTCTTT	CASSLEGNTEAFF
many	TRBJ1-3	TRBV4-2	.	TGTGCCAGCAGCCAAGATTCGGGGCCTAGCTCTGGAAACACCATATATTTT	CASSQDSGPSSGNTIYF
few	TRBJ1-2	TRBV2	.	TGTGCCAGCAGTGAATCGGGGGCGGGCGGCTACACCTTC	CASSESGAGGYTF
few	TRBJ2-7	TRBV2	.	TGTGCCAGCCGGACATCGGATTCCTACGAGCAGTACTTC	CASRTSDSYEQYF
few	TRBJ1-5	TRBV19	.	TGTGCCAGTAGTATAATAGTCGGTCCGGCAGGGGTTCAGCCCCAGCATTTT	CASSIIVGPAGVQPQHF
few	TRBJ2-5	TRBV18	TRBD2	TGTGCCAGCTCAGCGGGGGTCCAAGAGACCCAGTACTTC	CASSAGVQETQYF
.	TRBJ2-3	TRBV7-6	TRBD2	TGTGCCAGCAGCTTAGGAGCGGGGGGTCACACAGATACGCAGTATTTT	CASSLGAGGHTDTQYF
many	TRBJ2-3	TRBV4-3	.	TGCGCCAGCAGCCAAGATCGAGGAGGGACTTCTGGTAGTACAGATACGCAGTATTTT	CASSQDRGGTSGSTDTQYF
.	TRBJ2-7	TRBV21-1	.	TGTGCCAGCAGCAAGCCATGGGGGGATCCCGAGCAGTACTTC	CASSKPWGDPEQYF
few	TRBJ2-3	TRBV5-1	.	TGCGCCAGCAGCTTCAACGACGGCACAGATACGCAGTATTTT	CASSFNDGTDTQYF
few	TRBJ1-5	TRBV19	.	TGTGCCAGTAAGATCGCGGGCCCTAGCAATCAGCCCCAGCATTTT	CASKIAGPSNQPQHF
few	TRBJ2-1	TRBV18	TRBD2	TGTGCCAGCTCACCATCCCTAGCGGGAGGGATAGCCTCCTACAATGAGCAGTTCTTC	CASSPSLAGGIASYNEQFF
few	TRBJ1-5	TRBV30	.	TGTGCCTGGAGTGTAGGGGGGACGGGGCAGCCCCAGCATTTT	CAWSVGGTGQPQHF